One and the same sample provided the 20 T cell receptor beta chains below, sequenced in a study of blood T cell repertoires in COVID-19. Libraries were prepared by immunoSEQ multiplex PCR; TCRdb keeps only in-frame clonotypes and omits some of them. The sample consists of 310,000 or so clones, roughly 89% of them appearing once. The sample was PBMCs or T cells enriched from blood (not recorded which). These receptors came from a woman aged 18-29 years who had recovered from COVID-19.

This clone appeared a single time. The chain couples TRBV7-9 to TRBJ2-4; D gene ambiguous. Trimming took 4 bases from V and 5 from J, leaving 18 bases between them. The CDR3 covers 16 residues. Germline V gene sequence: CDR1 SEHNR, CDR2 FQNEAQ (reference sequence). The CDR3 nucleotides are TGTGCCAGCAGCTCAATACCACGATCTCCAGAAAACATTCAGTACTTC. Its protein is CASSSIPRSPENIQYF.

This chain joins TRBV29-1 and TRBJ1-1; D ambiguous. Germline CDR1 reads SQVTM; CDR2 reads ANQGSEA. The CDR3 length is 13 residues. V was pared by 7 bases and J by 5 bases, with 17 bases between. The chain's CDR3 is CSGMPWSGTEAFF. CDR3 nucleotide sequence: TGCAGCGGGATGCCTTGGTCGGGGACTGAAGCTTTCTTT.

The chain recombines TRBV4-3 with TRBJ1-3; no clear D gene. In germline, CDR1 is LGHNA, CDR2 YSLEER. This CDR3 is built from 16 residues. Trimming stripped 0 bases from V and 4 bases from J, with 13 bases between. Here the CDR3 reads CASSQDRAGTGNTIYF. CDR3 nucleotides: TGCGCCAGCAGCCAAGATCGAGCTGGTACGGGAAACACCATATATTTT.

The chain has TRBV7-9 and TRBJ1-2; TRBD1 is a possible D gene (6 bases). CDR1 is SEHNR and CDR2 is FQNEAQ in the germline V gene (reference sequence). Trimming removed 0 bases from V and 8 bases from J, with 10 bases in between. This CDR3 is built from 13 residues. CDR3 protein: CASSLAGQQGYTF. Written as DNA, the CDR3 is TGTGCCAGCAGCTTAGCCGGACAGCAGGGCTACACCTTC.

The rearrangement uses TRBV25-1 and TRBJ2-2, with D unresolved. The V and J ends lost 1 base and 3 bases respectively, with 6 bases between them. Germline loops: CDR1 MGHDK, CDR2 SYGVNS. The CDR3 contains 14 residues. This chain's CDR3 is CASSESFDTGELFF. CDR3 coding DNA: TGTGCCAGCAGTGAATCTTTTGACACCGGGGAGCTGTTTTTT.

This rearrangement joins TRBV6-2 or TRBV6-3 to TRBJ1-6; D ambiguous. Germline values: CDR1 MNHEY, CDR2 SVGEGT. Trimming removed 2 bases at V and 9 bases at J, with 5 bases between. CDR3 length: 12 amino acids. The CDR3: CASSYRSSPLHF. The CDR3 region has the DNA TGTGCCAGCAGTTACCGGAGTTCACCCCTCCACTTT.

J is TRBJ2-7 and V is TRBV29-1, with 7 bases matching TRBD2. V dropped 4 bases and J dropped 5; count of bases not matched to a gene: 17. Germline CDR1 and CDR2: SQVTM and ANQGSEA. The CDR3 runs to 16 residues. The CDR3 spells CSVVSRGGRALDEQYF. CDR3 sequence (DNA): TGCAGCGTTGTTTCCCGGGGTGGGAGGGCCCTCGACGAGCAGTACTTC.

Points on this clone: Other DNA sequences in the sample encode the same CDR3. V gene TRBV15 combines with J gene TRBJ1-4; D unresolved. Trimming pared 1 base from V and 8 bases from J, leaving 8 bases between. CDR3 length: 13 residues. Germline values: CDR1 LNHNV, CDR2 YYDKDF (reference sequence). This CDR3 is CATSRGSGEKLFF. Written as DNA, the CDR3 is TGTGCCACCAGCAGAGGATCGGGGGAAAAACTGTTTTTT.

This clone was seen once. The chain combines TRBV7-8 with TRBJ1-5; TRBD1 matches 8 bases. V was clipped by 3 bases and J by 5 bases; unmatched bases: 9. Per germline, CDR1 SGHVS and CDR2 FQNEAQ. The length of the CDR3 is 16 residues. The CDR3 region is CASSLTRTGRHQPQHF. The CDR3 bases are TGTGCCAGCAGCTTGACCCGGACAGGGCGGCATCAGCCCCAGCATTTT.

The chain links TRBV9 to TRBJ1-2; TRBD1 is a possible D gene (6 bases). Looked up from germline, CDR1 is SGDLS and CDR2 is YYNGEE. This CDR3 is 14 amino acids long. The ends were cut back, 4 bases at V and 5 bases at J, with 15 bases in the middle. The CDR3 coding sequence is TGTGCCAGCAGCCCACGAGGGGGGGAGTATGGCTACACCTTC. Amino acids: CASSPRGGEYGYTF.

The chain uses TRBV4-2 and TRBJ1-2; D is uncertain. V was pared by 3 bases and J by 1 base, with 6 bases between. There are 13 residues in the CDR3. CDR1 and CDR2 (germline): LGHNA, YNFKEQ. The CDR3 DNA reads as TGTGCCAGCAGCCATGGCAGTAACTATGGCTACACCTTC. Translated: CASSHGSNYGYTF.

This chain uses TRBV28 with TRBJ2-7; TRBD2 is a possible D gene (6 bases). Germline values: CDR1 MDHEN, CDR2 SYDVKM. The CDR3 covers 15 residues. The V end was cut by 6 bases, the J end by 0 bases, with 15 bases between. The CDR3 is CASSRSAGNSYEQYF. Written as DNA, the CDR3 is TGTGCCAGCAGCCGGAGCGCGGGGAACTCCTACGAGCAGTACTTC.

In nucleotides, the CDR3 is TGTGCCACTCTCGACAGGGCGGGAAGTTCACCCCTCCACTTT. It specifies CATLDRAGSSPLHF. The rearrangement links TRBV28 to TRBJ1-6, with 7 bases identical to TRBD1. The V and J ends lost 10 bases and 9 bases, in that order; junction bases with no gene match: 12. The CDR3 runs 14 residues. The germline V gene encodes CDR1 MDHEN and CDR2 SYDVKM.

CDR3 DNA sequence: TGTGCCAGCTCACCGTCGGGACAGGGGGTTTCCTACGAGCAGTACTTC. Its protein product is CASSPSGQGVSYEQYF. V and J are TRBV18 and TRBJ2-7; TRBD1 matches at 11 bases. Germline CDR1 and CDR2: KGHSH and LQKENI. The CDR3 is 16 amino acids. J gave up 1 base and V 3 bases, and 5 bases lay outside the gene matches.

CDR3 DNA: TGTGCCAGCAGTGAAAGCGTTGAAGCTTTCTTT. Amino acid sequence: CASSESVEAFF. The rearrangement joins TRBV2 to TRBJ1-1; D gene ambiguous. Germline V lookup: CDR1 SNHLY, CDR2 FYNNEI. V was pared by 2 bases and J by 7 bases, with 5 bases between. The CDR3 length is 11 residues.

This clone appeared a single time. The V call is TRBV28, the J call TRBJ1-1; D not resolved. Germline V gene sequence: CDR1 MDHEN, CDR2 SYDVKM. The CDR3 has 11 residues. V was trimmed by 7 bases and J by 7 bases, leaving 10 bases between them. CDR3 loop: CASKQYHEAFF. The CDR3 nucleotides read TGTGCCAGCAAGCAATACCATGAAGCTTTCTTT.

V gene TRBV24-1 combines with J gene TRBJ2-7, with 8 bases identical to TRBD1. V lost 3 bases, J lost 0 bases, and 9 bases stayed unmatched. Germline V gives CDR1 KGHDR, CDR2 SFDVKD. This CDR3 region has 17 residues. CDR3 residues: CATSDRGTGRNSYEQYF. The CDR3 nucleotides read TGTGCCACCAGTGATCGGGGGACAGGCAGAAACTCCTACGAGCAGTACTTC.

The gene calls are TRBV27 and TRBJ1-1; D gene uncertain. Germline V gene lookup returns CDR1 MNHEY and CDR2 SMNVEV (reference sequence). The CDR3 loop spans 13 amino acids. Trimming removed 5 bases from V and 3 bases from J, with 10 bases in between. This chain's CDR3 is CASSLREYTEAFF. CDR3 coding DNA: TGTGCCAGCAGTCTCCGTGAGTACACTGAAGCTTTCTTT.

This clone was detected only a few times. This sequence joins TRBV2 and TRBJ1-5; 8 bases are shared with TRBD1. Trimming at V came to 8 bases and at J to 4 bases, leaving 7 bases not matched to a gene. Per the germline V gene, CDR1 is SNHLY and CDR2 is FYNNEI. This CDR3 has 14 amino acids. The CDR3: CASGGQGGNQPQHF. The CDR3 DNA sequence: TGTGCCAGCGGCGGACAGGGAGGAAATCAGCCCCAGCATTTT.

CDR3 in amino acids: CASRIQGSQETQYF. CDR3 bases: TGCGCCAGCAGGATACAGGGGTCGCAAGAGACCCAGTACTTC. The chain carries TRBV5-1 and TRBJ2-5; the match to TRBD1 covers 7 bases. The CDR3 covers 14 residues. The germline gives CDR1 SGHRS, CDR2 YFSETQ. Trimming took 5 bases from V and 2 from J; bases not matched to a gene: 6.